The 23 T cell receptor beta chains presented below share a single source sample, sequenced in a study of vaccination and CD4 T cells after COVID-19. The Oncomine TCR Beta short-read assay was applied to DNA of cultured CD4+ T cells. TCRdb reprocessed the PCR reads via MiXCR and lists one record per CDR3 protein. The table lists about 9,000 distinct CDR3 sequences, approximately 48% of them singletons. Treatment of the sample: roughly 11-day PBMC culture with coronavirus spike peptide pools or control peptides (ViraFEST assay). During the years 2011-2018, before the COVID-19 pandemic, the unexposed donor's CD4+ T cells were collected. For these receptors, no antigen is known. Sequences were obtained from CD4+ T cells from blood, cultured in vitro. The receptors originated from a human donor in good health.

By sample share, this clonotype is medium-sized. The chain has TRBV7-2 and TRBJ1-5; the D is unclear. The CDR3 contains 13 residues. Per the germline V gene, CDR1 is SGHTA and CDR2 is FQGNSA. The V end was cut by 5 bases, the J end by 6 bases, with 11 bases between. The CDR3 region has the DNA TGTGCCAGCAGCCCCCCGACCGGTCAGCCCCAGCATTTT. Residues: CASSPPTGQPQHF.

V gene TRBV5-4 combines with J gene TRBJ2-1; D unclear. CDR3 length: 13 amino acids. Germline V gene lookup returns CDR1 SGHNT and CDR2 YYREEE (reference sequence). V was trimmed by 4 bases and J by 5 bases, leaving 10 bases between them. The CDR3 nucleotides are TGTGCCAGCAGCCCGACGGAAAACAATGAGCAGTTCTTC. Residues: CASSPTENNEQFF.

The rearrangement links TRBV5-4 to TRBJ2-3; no clear D. The CDR3 has 11 residues. The V and J ends lost 3 bases and 4 bases respectively, with 3 bases between them. Germline CDR1 SGHNT, CDR2 YYREEE (reference sequence). CDR3 protein: CASSSADTQYF. CDR3 nucleotides: TGTGCCAGCAGCTCGGCAGATACGCAGTATTTT.

This clonotype has only a few counts. The genes are TRBV6-2 or TRBV6-3 and TRBJ2-5, with 8 bases aligning to TRBD2. V gave up 8 bases and J gave up 7 bases; unmatched junction bases: 18. Germline assignment: CDR1 MNHEY and CDR2 SVGEGT. The CDR3 sequence is 16 residues long. The chain's CDR3 is CASGNRLREAGGTQYF. CDR3 coding DNA: TGTGCCAGCGGTAATAGGTTGCGGGAGGCTGGGGGGACCCAGTACTTC.

The sample holds a few counts of this clonotype. This rearrangement joins TRBV5-4 to TRBJ2-7; 9 nucleotides align to TRBD1. CDR1 and CDR2 (germline): SGHNT, YYREEE (reference sequence). The CDR3 totals 15 residues. Trimming at V came to 4 bases and at J to 7 bases, leaving 12 bases not matched to a gene. The CDR3 nucleotides are TGTGCCAGCAGCCCACGACAGGGGGGGACGGGGGAGCAGTACTTC. The encoded protein is CASSPRQGGTGEQYF.

This chain connects TRBV4-1 to TRBJ1-1, with D tentatively TRBD1 (6 bases). V lost 1 base and J lost 0, with 9 bases in between. CDR1 and CDR2 (germline): MGHRA, YSYEKL. The CDR3 spans 15 residues. The CDR3 DNA is TGCGCCAGCAGCCAAGCGGGACACTTGAACACTGAAGCTTTCTTT. This codes for CASSQAGHLNTEAFF.

This clonotype was observed a few times. This rearrangement joins TRBV25-1 to TRBJ1-6; 8 bases agree with TRBD1. The CDR3 is 16 amino acids. Germline loops: CDR1 MGHDK, CDR2 SYGVNS. V dropped 10 bases and J dropped 0; count of bases not matched to a gene: 8. The CDR3 here is CATSGDRSSYNSPLHF. As DNA, the CDR3 is TGTGCCACCTCGGGGGACAGGAGCTCCTATAATTCACCCCTCCACTTT.

V usage is TRBV7-9 and J usage is TRBJ1-2, with D maybe TRBD1 (5 bases). Germline V gene lookup returns CDR1 SEHNR and CDR2 FQNEAQ (reference sequence). The CDR3 is 13 residues long. V was trimmed by 6 bases and J by 8 bases, leaving 16 bases between them. The DNA for the CDR3 is TGTGCCAGCAGACAACGGGACTACGACGGCTACACCTTC. Translated, it gives CASRQRDYDGYTF.

J is TRBJ2-3 and V is TRBV11-2; unclear D gene. Between the trimmed V and J ends, which lost 0 bases and 11 bases, there was a span of 15 bases. The germline CDR1 and CDR2 sequences are SGHAT and FQNNGV. The CDR3 totals 14 residues. The CDR3 DNA reads as TGTGCCAGCAGCTTAGACGACACAACAATCAAGCAGTATTTT. Its protein product is CASSLDDTTIKQYF.

The sample holds a few counts of this clonotype. CDR3 bases: TGTGCCATCAGTGCACTCGGGATAGATAATTCACCCCTCCACTTT. Encoded protein: CAISALGIDNSPLHF. V and J are TRBV10-3 and TRBJ1-6; D gene ambiguous. Germline values: CDR1 ENHRY, CDR2 SYGVKD. The CDR3 runs 15 residues. Deletions cut 4 bases from V and 5 bases from J, with 12 bases between.

This chain connects TRBV20-1 to TRBJ2-4; D possibly uses TRBD1 or TRBD2 (6 bases each). CDR3 length equals 14 residues. The germline V gene encodes CDR1 DFQATT and CDR2 SNEGSKA (reference sequence). The V end lost 0 bases, the J end lost 4 bases, and 10 bases lay between the germline ends. The CDR3 bases are TGCAGTGCTAGAGATTTAGGGGGGAAAAACATTCAGTACTTC. Its protein is CSARDLGGKNIQYF.

This clonotype came up a few times. The chain links TRBV20-1 to TRBJ2-2, with 7 bases identical to TRBD2. This CDR3 region has 15 residues. Looked up from germline, CDR1 is DFQATT and CDR2 is SNEGSKA (reference sequence). V shed 5 bases and J 1 base; nucleotides not matched to a gene: 7. CDR3 loop: CSAGPGGGNTGELFF. Here the CDR3 DNA reads TGCAGTGCTGGCCCTGGGGGGGGGAACACCGGGGAGCTGTTTTTT.

The chain joins TRBV12-3 or TRBV12-4 to TRBJ2-5; tentatively, D is TRBD2 (5 bases). The CDR3 covers 14 residues. The germline V and J ends were trimmed by 6 bases and 2 bases, with 13 bases remaining between them. CDR3 amino acids: CASRLTGKQETQYF. For the CDR3, the DNA is TGTGCCAGCAGGCTTACCGGGAAGCAAGAGACCCAGTACTTC.

In this sample, this clonotype turned up once. The chain couples TRBV5-1 to TRBJ2-7; a possible D gene is TRBD2 (6 bases). Trimming took 4 bases from V and 0 from J, leaving 17 bases between them. Per the germline V gene, CDR1 is SGHRS and CDR2 is YFSETQ. This CDR3 is 16 amino acids long. The CDR3 DNA sequence: TGCGCCAGCAGCAGCCTCGGGGGAACTAGCTCCTACGAGCAGTACTTC. It translates to CASSSLGGTSSYEQYF.

The J gene is TRBJ2-7, the V gene TRBV5-1; 13 bases are a match to TRBD2. The CDR3 loop spans 15 amino acids. The trim removed 5 bases at V and 6 bases at J, leaving 8 bases unmatched. Germline loops: CDR1 SGHRS, CDR2 YFSETQ. The CDR3 is CASSSGTSGIREQYF. The CDR3 DNA is TGCGCCAGCAGTTCCGGGACTAGCGGGATCCGCGAGCAGTACTTC.

This rearrangement joins TRBV20-1 to TRBJ2-7, with TRBD2 identical over 9 bases. Per germline, CDR1 DFQATT and CDR2 SNEGSKA (reference sequence). Trimming cost V 0 bases and J 3 bases; bases outside gene matches: 6. This CDR3 spans 15 amino acids. CDR3 in DNA: TGCAGTGCTAGAGATTTGCGACTAGCGGTCTACGAGCAGTACTTC. Its protein product is CSARDLRLAVYEQYF.

The chain combines TRBV6-2 or TRBV6-3 with TRBJ2-6; 7 bases match TRBD1. The J segment lost 1 base and the V segment lost 4 bases, leaving 1 base of the junction unmatched. This CDR3 contains 15 residues. Germline-derived CDR1 and CDR2 are MNHEY and SVGEGT. The DNA for the CDR3 is TGTGCCAGCAGTTTGGGACAGTCTGGGGCCAACGTCCTGACTTTC. Encoded protein: CASSLGQSGANVLTF.

This clonotype was seen only a few times. The genes are TRBV15 and TRBJ2-7; 7 bases are shared with TRBD1. Per the germline V gene, CDR1 is LNHNV and CDR2 is YYDKDF (reference sequence). Unmatched junction bases numbered 17, after V lost 4 bases and J lost 2 bases. This CDR3 spans 18 amino acids. The CDR3 is CATSTTGTAFLPTYEQYF. CDR3 coding DNA: TGTGCCACCAGCACGACCGGGACAGCCTTTTTACCGACCTACGAGCAGTACTTC.

J is TRBJ1-6 and V is TRBV11-2, with 8 bases identical to TRBD1. J was trimmed by 5 bases and V by 2 bases; bases with no gene match: 5. Germline assignment: CDR1 SGHAT and CDR2 FQNNGV. CDR3 length: 16 residues. The CDR3 sequence is CASSLLRDRNNSPLHF. Written as DNA, the CDR3 is TGTGCCAGCAGCTTACTTAGGGACAGGAATAATTCACCCCTCCACTTT.

The chain couples TRBV2 to TRBJ2-7; D is perhaps TRBD1 or TRBD2 (5 bases each). V lost 2 bases and J lost 2, with 28 bases in between. CDR3 length equals 20 residues. CDR1 is SNHLY and CDR2 is FYNNEI in the germline V gene. The CDR3 region is CASSEWVSGTVTAKTYEQYF. The CDR3 DNA reads as TGTGCCAGCAGTGAATGGGTATCCGGGACCGTAACAGCAAAAACCTACGAGCAGTACTTC.

V gene TRBV6-1 combines with J gene TRBJ1-2; D is uncertain. The CDR3 sequence is 15 residues long. Germline CDR1 MNHNS, CDR2 SASEGT. With 1 base removed from V and 0 bases from J, the gap between germline ends came to 9 bases. The CDR3 sequence is CASSEVLRANYGYTF. The CDR3 DNA follows: TGTGCCAGCAGTGAAGTACTGAGGGCTAACTATGGCTACACCTTC.

The chain carries TRBV6-1 and TRBJ1-1; TRBD1 matches at 7 bases. The CDR3 has 15 residues. Germline V gene lookup returns CDR1 MNHNS and CDR2 SASEGT. V shed 5 bases, J shed 5 bases, and the junction held 11 bases outside the gene matches. CDR3 amino acids: CASSIRWAGGTEAFF. CDR3 nucleotide sequence: TGTGCCAGCAGTATTAGGTGGGCAGGGGGGACTGAAGCTTTCTTT.

V usage is TRBV28 and J usage is TRBJ1-5; 9 bases map to TRBD1. Per germline, CDR1 MDHEN and CDR2 SYDVKM. V lost 6 bases to trimming and J lost 4 bases; unmatched junction nucleotides: 4. This CDR3 spans 14 amino acids. DNA of the CDR3: TGTGCCAGCAGGGGGGACAGGGATAATCAGCCCCAGCATTTT. Protein sequence: CASRGDRDNQPQHF.